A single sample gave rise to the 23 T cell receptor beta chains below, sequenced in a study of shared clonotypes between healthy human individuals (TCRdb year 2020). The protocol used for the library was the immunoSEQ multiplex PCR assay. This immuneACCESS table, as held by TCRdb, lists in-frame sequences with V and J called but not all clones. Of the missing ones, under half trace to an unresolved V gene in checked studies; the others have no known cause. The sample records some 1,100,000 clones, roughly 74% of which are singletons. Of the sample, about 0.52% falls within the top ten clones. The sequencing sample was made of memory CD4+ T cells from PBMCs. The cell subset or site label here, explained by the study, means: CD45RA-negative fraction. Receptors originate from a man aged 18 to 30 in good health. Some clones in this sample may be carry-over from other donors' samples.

The CDR3 coding sequence is TGTGCCAGCAGCTTAGCGTCCGACCCGGGACACGGAGGCTACACCTTC. Amino acids: CASSLASDPGHGGYTF. The chain couples TRBV7-9 to TRBJ1-2; possibly TRBD1 for D (6 bases). V shed 0 bases and J shed 8 bases, with 19 bases lying between them. CDR1 is SEHNR and CDR2 is FQNEAQ in the germline V gene (reference sequence). The CDR3 spans 16 residues.

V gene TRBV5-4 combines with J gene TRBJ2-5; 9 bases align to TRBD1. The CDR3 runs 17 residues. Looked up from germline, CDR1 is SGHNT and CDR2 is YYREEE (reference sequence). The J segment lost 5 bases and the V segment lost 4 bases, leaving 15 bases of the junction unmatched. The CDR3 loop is CASSRKTAGTGKETQYF. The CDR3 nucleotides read TGTGCCAGCAGCCGTAAAACCGCCGGGACAGGGAAGGAGACCCAGTACTTC.

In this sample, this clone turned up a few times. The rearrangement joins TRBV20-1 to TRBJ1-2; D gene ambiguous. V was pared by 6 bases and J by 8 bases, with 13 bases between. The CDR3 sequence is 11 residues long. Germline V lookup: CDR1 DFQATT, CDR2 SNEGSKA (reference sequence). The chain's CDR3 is CSASPINGYTF. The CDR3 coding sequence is TGCAGTGCATCCCCAATCAACGGCTACACCTTC.

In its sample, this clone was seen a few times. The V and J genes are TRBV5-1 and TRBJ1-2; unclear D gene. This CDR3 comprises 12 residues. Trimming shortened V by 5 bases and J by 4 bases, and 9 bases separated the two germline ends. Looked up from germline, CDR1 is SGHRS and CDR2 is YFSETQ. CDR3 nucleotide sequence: TGCGCCAGCAGTCGAGGAGTCTATGGCTACACCTTC. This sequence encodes CASSRGVYGYTF.

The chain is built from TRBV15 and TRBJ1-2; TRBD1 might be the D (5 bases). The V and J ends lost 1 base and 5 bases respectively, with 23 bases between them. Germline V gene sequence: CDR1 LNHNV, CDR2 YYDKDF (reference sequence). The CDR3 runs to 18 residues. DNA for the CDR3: TGTGCCACCAGCAGAGCCCAGCAGGGCGGTAATACGATTTATGGCTACACCTTC. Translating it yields CATSRAQQGGNTIYGYTF.

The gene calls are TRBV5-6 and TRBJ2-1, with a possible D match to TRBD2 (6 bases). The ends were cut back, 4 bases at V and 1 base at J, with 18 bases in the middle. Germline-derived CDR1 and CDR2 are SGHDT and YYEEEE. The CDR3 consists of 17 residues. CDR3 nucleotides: TGTGCCAGCAGCGGGAGGCAGCAGAGCTTATCCTACAATGAGCAGTTCTTC. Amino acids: CASSGRQQSLSYNEQFF.

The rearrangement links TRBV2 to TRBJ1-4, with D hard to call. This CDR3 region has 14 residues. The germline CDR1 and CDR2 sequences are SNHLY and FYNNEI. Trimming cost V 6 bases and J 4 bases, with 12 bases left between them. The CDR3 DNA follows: TGTGCCAGCAGCGAGGAGTTACTTAATGAAAAACTGTTTTTT. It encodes CASSEELLNEKLFF.

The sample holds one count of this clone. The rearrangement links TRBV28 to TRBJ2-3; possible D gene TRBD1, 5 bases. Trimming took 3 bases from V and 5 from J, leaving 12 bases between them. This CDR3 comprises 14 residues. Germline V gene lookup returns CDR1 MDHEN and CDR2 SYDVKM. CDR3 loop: CASSLVGPQDTQYF. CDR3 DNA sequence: TGTGCCAGCAGTTTGGTGGGGCCGCAAGATACGCAGTATTTT.

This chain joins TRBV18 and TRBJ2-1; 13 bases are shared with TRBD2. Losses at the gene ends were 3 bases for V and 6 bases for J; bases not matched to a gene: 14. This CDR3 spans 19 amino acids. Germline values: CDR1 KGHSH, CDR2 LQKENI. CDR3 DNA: TGTGCCAGCTCACCTACGCCAGGACTAGCGGGAGAGGGACTCAATGAGCAGTTCTTC. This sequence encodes CASSPTPGLAGEGLNEQFF.

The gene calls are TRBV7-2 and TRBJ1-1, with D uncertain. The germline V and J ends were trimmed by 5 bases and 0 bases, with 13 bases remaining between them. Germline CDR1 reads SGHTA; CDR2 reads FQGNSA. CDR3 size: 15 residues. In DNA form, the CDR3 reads TGTGCCAGCAGCCCCGCCGGACGGATGAACACTGAAGCTTTCTTT. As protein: CASSPAGRMNTEAFF. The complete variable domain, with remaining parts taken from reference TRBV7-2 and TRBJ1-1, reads GAGVSQSPSNKVTEKGKDVELRCDPISGHTALYWYRQSLGQGLEFLIYFQGNSAPDKSGLPSDRFSAERTGGSVSTLTIQRTQQEDSAVYLCASSPAGRMNTEAFFGQGTRLTVV.

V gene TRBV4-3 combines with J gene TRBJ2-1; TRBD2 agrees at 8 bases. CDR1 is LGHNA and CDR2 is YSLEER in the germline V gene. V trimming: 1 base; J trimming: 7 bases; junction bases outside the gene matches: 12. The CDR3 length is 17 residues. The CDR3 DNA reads TGCGCCAGCAGCCAAGGGGGAGGAGCGGGAGAATGGAATGAGCAGTTCTTC. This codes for CASSQGGGAGEWNEQFF.

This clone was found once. CDR3 protein: CAISAPGQGNYGYTF. DNA of the CDR3: TGTGCCATCAGCGCCCCGGGACAGGGGAACTATGGCTACACCTTC. This chain uses TRBV10-3 with TRBJ1-2, with 10 positions matching TRBD1. In germline, CDR1 is ENHRY, CDR2 SYGVKD. Losses at the gene ends were 6 bases for V and 2 bases for J; bases not matched to a gene: 6. The CDR3 is 15 amino acids.

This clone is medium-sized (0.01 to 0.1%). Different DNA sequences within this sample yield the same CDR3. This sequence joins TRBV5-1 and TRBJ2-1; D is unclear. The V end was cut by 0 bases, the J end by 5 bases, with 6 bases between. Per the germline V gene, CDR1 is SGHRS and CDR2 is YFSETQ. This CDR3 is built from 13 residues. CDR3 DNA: TGCGCCAGCAGCTTGGGACCGAACAATGAGCAGTTCTTC. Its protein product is CASSLGPNNEQFF.

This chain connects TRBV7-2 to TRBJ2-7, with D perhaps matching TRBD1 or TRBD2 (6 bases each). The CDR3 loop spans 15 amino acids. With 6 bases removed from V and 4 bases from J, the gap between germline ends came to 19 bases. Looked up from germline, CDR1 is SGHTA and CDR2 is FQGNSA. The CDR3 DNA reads TGTGCCAGCAGTGGGGAGGTGGGGGGCTGGTACGAGCAGTACTTC. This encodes CASSGEVGGWYEQYF.

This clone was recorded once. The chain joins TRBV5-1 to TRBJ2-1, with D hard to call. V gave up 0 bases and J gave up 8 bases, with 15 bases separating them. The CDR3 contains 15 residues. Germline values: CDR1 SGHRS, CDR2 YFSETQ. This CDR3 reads CASSLGATARDEQFF. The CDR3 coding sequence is TGCGCCAGCAGCTTGGGGGCTACTGCTAGGGATGAGCAGTTCTTC.

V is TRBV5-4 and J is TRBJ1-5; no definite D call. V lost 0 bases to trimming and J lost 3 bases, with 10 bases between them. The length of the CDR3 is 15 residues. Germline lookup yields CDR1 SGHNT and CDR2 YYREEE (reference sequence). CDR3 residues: CASSLGVADNQPQHF. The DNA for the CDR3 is TGTGCCAGCAGCTTGGGAGTGGCAGACAATCAGCCCCAGCATTTT.

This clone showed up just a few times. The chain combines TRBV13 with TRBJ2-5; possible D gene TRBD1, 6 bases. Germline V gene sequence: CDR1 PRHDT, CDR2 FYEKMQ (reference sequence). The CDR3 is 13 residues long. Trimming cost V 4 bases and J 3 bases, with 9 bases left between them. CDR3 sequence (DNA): TGTGCCAGCAGCTCTAACAGGGAAGAGACCCAGTACTTC. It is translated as CASSSNREETQYF.

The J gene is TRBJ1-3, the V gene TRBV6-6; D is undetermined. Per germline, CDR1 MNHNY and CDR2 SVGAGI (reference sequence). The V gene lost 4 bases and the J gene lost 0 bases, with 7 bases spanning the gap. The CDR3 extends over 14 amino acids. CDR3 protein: CASSSQNSGNTIYF. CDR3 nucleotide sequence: TGTGCCAGCAGTTCACAAAACTCTGGAAACACCATATATTTT.

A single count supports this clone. CDR3 in DNA: TGTGCCACCAGCAGAGACAGATACAGAGAGACCCAGTACTTC. It translates to CATSRDRYRETQYF. This chain joins TRBV15 and TRBJ2-5; D remains unclear. Germline CDR1 is LNHNV and CDR2 is YYDKDF (reference sequence). The CDR3 totals 14 residues. The V end was cut by 0 bases, the J end by 4 bases, with 9 bases between. Variable domain in full (rest from reference TRBV15 and TRBJ2-5): DAMVIQNPRYQVTQFGKPVTLSCSQTLNHNVMYWYQQKSSQAPKLLFHYYDKDFNNEADTPDNFQSRRPNTSFCFLDIRSPGLGDTAMYLCATSRDRYRETQYFGPGTRLLVL.

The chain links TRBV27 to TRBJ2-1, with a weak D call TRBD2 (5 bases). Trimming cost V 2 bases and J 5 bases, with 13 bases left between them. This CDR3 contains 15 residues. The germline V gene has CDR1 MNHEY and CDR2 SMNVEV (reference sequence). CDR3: CASSLVREPDNEQFF. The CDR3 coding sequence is TGTGCCAGCAGTTTAGTCCGGGAACCTGACAATGAGCAGTTCTTC.

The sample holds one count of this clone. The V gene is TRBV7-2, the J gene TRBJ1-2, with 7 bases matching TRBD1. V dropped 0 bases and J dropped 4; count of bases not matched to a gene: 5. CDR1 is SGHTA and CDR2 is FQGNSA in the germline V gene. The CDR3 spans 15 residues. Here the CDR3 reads CASSLAATGFYGYTF. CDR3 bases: TGTGCCAGCAGCTTAGCGGCGACAGGGTTCTATGGCTACACCTTC.

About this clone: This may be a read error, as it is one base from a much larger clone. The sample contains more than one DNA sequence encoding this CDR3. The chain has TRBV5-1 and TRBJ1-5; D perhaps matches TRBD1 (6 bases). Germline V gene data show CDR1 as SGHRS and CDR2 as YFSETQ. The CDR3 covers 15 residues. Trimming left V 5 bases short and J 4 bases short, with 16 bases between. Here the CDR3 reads CASSPSGGRNQPQHF. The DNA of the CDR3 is TGCGCCAGCAGTCCTTCGGGGGGGCGAAATCAGCCCCAGCATTTT.

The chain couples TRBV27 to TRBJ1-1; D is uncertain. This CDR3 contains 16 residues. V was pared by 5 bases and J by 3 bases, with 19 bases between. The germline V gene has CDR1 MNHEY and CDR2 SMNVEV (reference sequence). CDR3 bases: TGTGCCAGCAGTGCGTTCGTACCGCGATTCGACACTGAAGCTTTCTTT. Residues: CASSAFVPRFDTEAFF.